These 20 T cell receptor beta chains originate from one sample sequenced in a study of beta chain features in type 1 diabetes. Reverse transcription of all isolated RNA meant that expressed TCRB transcripts were sequenced. The repertoire was sequenced with immunoSEQ multiplex PCR; TCRdb's copy has only in-frame clones and lacks some. Seen here are about 220,000 clones, about 11% observed once, and the top ten hold 1% to 1.5%. Sequencing was performed on central memory CD4+ T cells from blood. Source of these receptors: a man younger than 30 in good health.

The sample holds a few counts of this clone. The same CDR3 is also encoded by other DNA sequences in this sample. The V call is TRBV7-9, the J call TRBJ2-1, with D tentatively TRBD1 (6 bases). The V gene lost 5 bases and the J gene lost 4 bases, with 9 bases spanning the gap. The CDR3 is 13 residues long. Germline-derived CDR1 and CDR2 are SEHNR and FQNEAQ (reference sequence). CDR3 residues: CASSSDRYNEQFF. The CDR3 DNA follows: TGTGCCAGCAGCAGCGACAGGTACAATGAGCAGTTCTTC.

This clone was found once. CDR3 residues: CASSLEAGAGTQYF. The CDR3 coding sequence is TGCGCCAGCAGCTTAGAAGCGGGAGCGGGGACCCAGTACTTC. The chain recombines TRBV5-1 with TRBJ2-5; TRBD2 matches at 8 bases. CDR1 SGHRS and CDR2 YFSETQ come from the germline V gene. The trim removed 2 bases at V and 7 bases at J, leaving 7 bases unmatched. CDR3 length: 14 amino acids. The entire variable domain, with the rest obtained from reference TRBV5-1 and TRBJ2-5, is as follows: KAGVTQTPRYLIKTRGQQVTLSCSPISGHRSVSWYQQTPGQGLQFLFEYFSETQRNKGNFPGRFSGRQFSNSRSEMNVSTLELGDSALYLCASSLEAGAGTQYFGPGTRLLVL.

This clone appeared a few times. The chain has TRBV5-1 and TRBJ2-7; no clear D gene. Germline CDR1 reads SGHRS; CDR2 reads YFSETQ. The CDR3 is made up of 14 amino acids. Between the trimmed V and J ends, which lost 3 bases and 0 bases, there was a span of 10 bases. The CDR3 DNA is TGCGCCAGCAGCTCCGGACGGAGCTCCTACGAGCAGTACTTC. Translating gives CASSSGRSSYEQYF.

The chain is built from TRBV9 and TRBJ2-7; D is unclear. V was pared by 0 bases and J by 5 bases, with 9 bases between. Germline-derived CDR1 and CDR2 are SGDLS and YYNGEE. This CDR3 region has 13 residues. Here the CDR3 reads CASSVVGSHEQYF. CDR3 DNA sequence: TGTGCCAGCAGCGTAGTAGGGTCCCACGAGCAGTACTTC.

This clone was observed a few times. The junction does not match germline at one end; this may be a read error. The rearrangement links TRBV7-9 to TRBJ2-7; D is uncertain. The CDR3 loop spans 13 amino acids. CDR1 is SEHNR and CDR2 is FQNEAQ in the germline V gene (reference sequence). The CDR3 coding sequence is TGTGCCAGCAGCATAGCCGGCGCATACGAGCAGTACTTC. It is translated as CASSIAGAYEQYF.

The genes are TRBV7-7 and TRBJ2-5, with TRBD1 matching 8 bases. This CDR3 has 14 amino acids. The ends lost 5 bases at V and 2 bases at J; junction bases unmatched: 4. CDR1 is SSHAT and CDR2 is FNYEAQ in the germline V gene (reference sequence). CDR3: CASSPRTGQETQYF. CDR3 DNA: TGTGCCAGCAGCCCCCGGACAGGGCAAGAGACCCAGTACTTC.

This clone was seen many times. V usage is TRBV15 and J usage is TRBJ2-1; weak D call: TRBD2 (5 bases). The germline CDR1 and CDR2 sequences are LNHNV and YYDKDF (reference sequence). V lost 3 bases and J 8 bases, leaving 14 bases between the germline ends. The CDR3 covers 14 residues. Written as DNA, the CDR3 is TGTGCCACCAGCAGGCCCGGTTGGCGGGATGAGCAGTTCTTC. It is translated as CATSRPGWRDEQFF.

This clone has a handful of counts. The rearrangement joins TRBV7-9 to TRBJ2-2; D is uncertain. CDR3 length: 13 amino acids. Trimming removed 1 base from V and 5 bases from J, with 5 bases in between. CDR1 and CDR2 from the germline V gene are SEHNR and FQNEAQ (reference sequence). The chain's CDR3 is CASSLVQTGELFF. In nucleotides, the CDR3 is TGTGCCAGCAGCTTAGTGCAGACCGGGGAGCTGTTTTTT.

This clone turned up a few times. The V and J genes are TRBV4-1 and TRBJ1-2; TRBD1 matches at 8 bases. This CDR3 is built from 15 residues. Germline V gene lookup returns CDR1 MGHRA and CDR2 YSYEKL. Germline trimming cut 2 bases from V and 8 bases from J; bases unmatched to any gene: 10. As DNA, the CDR3 is TGCGCCAGCAGCCAAATTCCAGGGGGCGCGATCGGCTACACCTTC. Protein: CASSQIPGGAIGYTF.

This clone was counted between two and nine times. The chain couples TRBV14 to TRBJ2-5, with D tentatively TRBD2 (5 bases). Trimming took off 4 bases at V and 7 bases at J, with 19 bases between the two ends. The CDR3 is 15 residues long. CDR1 is SGHDN and CDR2 is FVKESK in the germline V gene. The CDR3 reads CASSRPRGDVRTQYF. In nucleotides, the CDR3 is TGTGCCAGCAGCCGCCCTCGGGGAGACGTTCGGACCCAGTACTTC.

This clone appeared a few times. A much bigger clone sits one base away, suggesting this may be a read error. This sequence joins TRBV6-5 and TRBJ2-7, with D unclear. V lost 6 bases and J 0 bases, leaving 3 bases between the germline ends. CDR1 and CDR2 (germline): MNHEY, SVGAGI. The CDR3 runs to 11 residues. CDR3 bases: TGTGCCAGCAGGGGCTCCTACGAGCAGTACTTC. Amino acid sequence: CASRGSYEQYF.

In this sample, this clone turned up a few times. This may be a read error, as it is one base from a much larger clone. The genes are TRBV5-6 and TRBJ2-4, with D perhaps matching TRBD1 (7 bases). This CDR3 has 14 residues. Trimming shortened V by 3 bases and J by 6 bases, and 13 bases separated the two germline ends. Germline V gene data show CDR1 as SGHDT and CDR2 as YYEEEE. The CDR3 DNA reads TGTGCCAGCAGCTGGAGGGGACAGCGAAACATTCAGTACTTC. Residues: CASSWRGQRNIQYF.

This clone was detected only a few times. The gene calls are TRBV18 and TRBJ1-4, with D tentatively TRBD1 (5 bases). The CDR3 consists of 14 residues. CDR1 and CDR2 (germline): KGHSH, LQKENI. The V end was cut by 3 bases, the J end by 7 bases, with 12 bases between. The CDR3 DNA reads as TGTGCCAGCTCACCGACGACAGTCGGTGAAAAACTGTTTTTT. Translating it yields CASSPTTVGEKLFF.

The chain recombines TRBV5-6 with TRBJ2-5; D possibly uses TRBD1 or TRBD2 (5 bases each). Germline values: CDR1 SGHDT, CDR2 YYEEEE. This CDR3 is built from 16 residues. V lost 4 bases to trimming and J lost 5 bases, with 21 bases between them. In DNA form, the CDR3 reads TGTGCCAGCAGCGCGACCGGGGCCCAAGGCAGGGAGACCCAGTACTTC. This encodes CASSATGAQGRETQYF.

This clone occurred many times. The chain is built from TRBV9 and TRBJ1-2; the D gene is possibly TRBD1 (6 bases). Trimming cost V 4 bases and J 0 bases, with 16 bases left between them. CDR1 is SGDLS and CDR2 is YYNGEE in the germline V gene. CDR3 length equals 16 residues. The CDR3 region has the DNA TGTGCCAGCAGCCCCAGGGGCCGCATAGCTAACTATGGCTACACCTTC. This codes for CASSPRGRIANYGYTF.

V usage is TRBV7-6 and J usage is TRBJ2-7; D remains unclear. Trimming pared 0 bases from V and 6 bases from J, leaving 9 bases between. The CDR3 contains 13 residues. Germline V gene lookup returns CDR1 SGHVS and CDR2 FNYEAQ. CDR3 protein: CASSLAEIGEQYF. In DNA form, the CDR3 reads TGTGCCAGCAGCTTAGCGGAGATCGGCGAGCAGTACTTC.

This sequence joins TRBV5-6 and TRBJ1-2; D gene unclear. CDR1 and CDR2 from the germline V gene are SGHDT and YYEEEE. V was clipped by 0 bases and J by 7 bases, with 7 bases between them. The CDR3 is 12 residues long. This CDR3 is CASSLGVRGYTF. The CDR3 DNA reads TGTGCCAGCAGCTTGGGGGTACGTGGCTACACCTTC.

Remarks on this clone: Sequence at one end of the junction differs from germline and may be a read error. The chain recombines TRBV6-5 with TRBJ2-4; TRBD1 matches at 9 bases. The CDR3 has 12 residues. Germline V gene data show CDR1 as MNHEY and CDR2 as SVGAGI. In DNA form, the CDR3 reads TGTGCCAGCAGTTGGGGACAGGGCGGCACTTTCTTC. Amino acids: CASSWGQGGTFF.

This clone has just a few counts. The chain has TRBV30 and TRBJ1-5; 7 bases align to TRBD1. Germline V gives CDR1 GTSNPN, CDR2 SVGIG (reference sequence). The junction had 6 bases not matched to a gene; V was cut back by 1 base and J by 6 bases. This CDR3 contains 14 residues. The CDR3 DNA sequence: TGTGCCTGGAGTGGAGGACAGGTCGGTCAGCCCCAGCATTTT. As protein: CAWSGGQVGQPQHF.

The CDR3 coding sequence is TGTGCCTGGACTCATAAGGGAAACTATGAAAAACTGTTTTTT. Protein: CAWTHKGNYEKLFF. V and J are TRBV30 and TRBJ1-4, with D uncertain. V dropped 4 bases and J dropped 6 bases, with 15 bases sitting between them. Germline CDR1 reads GTSNPN; CDR2 reads SVGIG (reference sequence). The CDR3 runs to 14 residues.